Listed below are T cell receptor beta chains from one sample, sequenced in a study of identical twins. MiXCR, run by TCRdb on the 5' RACE reads, gives a single entry per CDR3 protein. The sample lists hundreds of thousands of distinct CDR3 sequences, approximately 13% occurring once. The same data also contributed to another study, on yellow fever vaccine responses in identical twins.

The material sequenced was CD8+ T cells sorted from blood. The receptors derive from a woman between 18 and 29 years old in good health. CDR3s include the opening cysteine and the closing phenylalanine or tryptophan. The order of the fields is clone size, J gene, V gene, D gene, CDR3 DNA, CDR3 protein. A D gene is named only where the DNA matches it firmly. Rows give clone size only sometimes, using once, few, many, or a class for an expanded clone.

few	TRBJ2-3	TRBV6-1	TRBD2	TGTGCCAGCCTTAGAGTCTGGACTAGACTCGCTTTCGATACGCAGTATTTT	CASLRVWTRLAFDTQYF
.	TRBJ2-2	TRBV24-1	.	TGTGCCACCAGTGATAGGACCGAAATCACCGGGGAGCTGTTTTTT	CATSDRTEITGELFF
.	TRBJ2-1	TRBV5-1	.	TGCGCCAGCAGCCTCGGACAGGGTGGGGGGGCCTCCTACAATGAGCAGTTCTTC	CASSLGQGGGASYNEQFF
.	TRBJ2-7	TRBV15	.	TGTGCCACCAGCGAGACTGGGGTCTACGAGCAGTACTTC	CATSETGVYEQYF
few	TRBJ2-7	TRBV3-1	TRBD2	TGTGCCAGCAGCCCGAGTGGCGGGGAGGGCCTCTACGAGCAGTACTTC	CASSPSGGEGLYEQYF
few	TRBJ2-1	TRBV28	TRBD2	TGTGCCAGCAGTTTTCGGCTAGCGGGGGCGGTTGAGCAGTTCTTC	CASSFRLAGAVEQFF
many	TRBJ1-3	TRBV27	.	TGTGCCAGCGGTGGTAGGGGGGCAGGTGGAAACACCATATATTTT	CASGGRGAGGNTIYF
.	TRBJ1-2	TRBV10-2	TRBD1	TGCGCCAGCAGTCTGGACAGGGGGCATGACTATGGCTACACCTTC	CASSLDRGHDYGYTF
few	TRBJ2-1	TRBV13	.	TGTGCCAGCAGCTCCGGGGACACAAGGCAGTTCTTC	CASSSGDTRQFF
many	TRBJ2-1	TRBV14	.	TGTGCCAGCAGCCAAGCCGGGGACAATGAGCAGTTCTTC	CASSQAGDNEQFF
.	TRBJ2-2	TRBV9	.	TGTGCCAGCAGCGTAGGGCGGGATTACACCGGGGAGCTGTTTTTT	CASSVGRDYTGELFF
few	TRBJ2-3	TRBV4-1	.	TGCGCCAGCAGCCTTACGGGGCTTACGGCAGATACGCAGTATTTT	CASSLTGLTADTQYF
many	TRBJ2-1	TRBV11-2	.	TGTGCCAGCAGCTTAGCAGATTTCACTAGCTACAATGAGCAGTTCTTC	CASSLADFTSYNEQFF
many	TRBJ2-1	TRBV29-1	.	TGCAGCGTCGGGGGCGTTGCGCAGAGCTCCTACAATGAGCAGTTCTTC	CSVGGVAQSSYNEQFF
.	TRBJ2-1	TRBV29-1	.	TGCAGCGTTGGAGAGAGCGTCAACAATGAGCAGTTCTTC	CSVGESVNNEQFF
.	TRBJ2-7	TRBV7-9	TRBD2	TGTGCCAGCAGCTCCTGGACTAGCGGGGACTACGAGCAGTACTTC	CASSSWTSGDYEQYF
few	TRBJ1-1	TRBV15	.	TGTGCCACCGTCGAGGGGGAGGGGATGAACACTGAAGCTTTCTTT	CATVEGEGMNTEAFF
.	TRBJ2-3	TRBV6-1	.	TGTGCCAGCAGAGGGTGGATCACAGATACGCAGTATTTT	CASRGWITDTQYF
many	TRBJ1-5	TRBV20-1	.	TGCAGTGCTTATGGGACTGACGATCAGCCCCAGCATTTT	CSAYGTDDQPQHF
.	TRBJ1-2	TRBV12-3/TRBV12-4	TRBD1	TGTGCCAGCAGTTTAGCCTCCGGGACAGGCGATGGCTACACCTTC	CASSLASGTGDGYTF
.	TRBJ2-2	TRBV20-1	.	TGCAGTGCTCCGGGGCCTGGGACCGGGGAGCTGTTTTTT	CSAPGPGTGELFF
few	TRBJ2-7	TRBV3-1	TRBD2	TGTGCCAGCCAGGGCCCCGGGACTAGCGTCTACGAGCAGTACTTC	CASQGPGTSVYEQYF
.	TRBJ2-7	TRBV2	TRBD2	TGTGCCAGCAGTGAATGGGCGGGAGGGGAAGAGCAGTACTTC	CASSEWAGGEEQYF
few	TRBJ2-5	TRBV13	TRBD2	TGTGCCAGCAGCCCAAGAGGGCCTAGCGGCCAAGAGACCCAGTACTTC	CASSPRGPSGQETQYF
few	TRBJ2-1	TRBV19	.	TGTGCCAGTAGTATAGATTGGGAGTACAATGAGCAGTTCTTC	CASSIDWEYNEQFF
.	TRBJ2-1	TRBV15	.	TGTGCCACCAGCCGGATGGAGCTCTACAATGAGCAGTTCTTC	CATSRMELYNEQFF
many	TRBJ2-1	TRBV20-1	.	TGCAGTGCTGGGGACTTTTTCATTAATGAGCAGTTCTTC	CSAGDFFINEQFF
many	TRBJ2-2	TRBV2	TRBD2	TGTGCCAGCAGTGACCTGCTAGCGGGGTCGAACACCGGGGAGCTGTTTTTT	CASSDLLAGSNTGELFF
.	TRBJ2-5	TRBV20-1	.	TGCAGTGCTGATAGGAAAGAGACCCAGTACTTC	CSADRKETQYF
.	TRBJ1-1	TRBV6-1	TRBD1	TGTGCCAGCAGCCCCGTGGGACAGGGGATTAGGGGCACTGAAGCTTTCTTT	CASSPVGQGIRGTEAFF
.	TRBJ2-1	TRBV7-7	.	TGTGCCAGCAGCTTATACGGGAGAATGGTAGCGGAAAACAATGAGCAGTTCTTC	CASSLYGRMVAENNEQFF
.	TRBJ1-2	TRBV10-2	.	TGCGCCAGCAGCCGGATGGGACTCGAGGGCTATGGCTACACCTTC	CASSRMGLEGYGYTF
few	TRBJ2-1	TRBV9	.	TGTGCCAGCAGCGTAGGCGGGACAACCAATGAGCAGTTCTTC	CASSVGGTTNEQFF
.	TRBJ2-1	TRBV12-5	.	TGTGCTAGTGGTTTCAGCTGGCGGGACGCCTACAATGAGCAGTTCTTC	CASGFSWRDAYNEQFF
few	TRBJ1-1	TRBV20-1	.	TGCAGTGCTTATATCCTGGACCACACTGAAGCTTTCTTT	CSAYILDHTEAFF
.	TRBJ2-1	TRBV24-1	.	TGTGCCACCAGTGATTTCCGGTTTTATGAGCAGTTCTTC	CATSDFRFYEQFF
.	TRBJ1-2	TRBV29-1	.	TGCAGCGTTGACAGCGCCGTTGGATTTGGCTACACCTTC	CSVDSAVGFGYTF
.	TRBJ2-1	TRBV11-2	TRBD1	TGTGCCAGCAGCTCCGGGACAGAATACAATGAGCAGTTCTTC	CASSSGTEYNEQFF
few	TRBJ2-1	TRBV3-1	TRBD1	TGTGCCAGCAGCCAGGCTGACAGGGACCCTGAGCAGTTCTTC	CASSQADRDPEQFF
.	TRBJ2-7	TRBV28	TRBD1	TGTGCCAGCAGTTCTCCGGGACAGGGAAGGGAGCAGTACTTC	CASSSPGQGREQYF
few	TRBJ2-1	TRBV4-2	.	TGTGCCAGCAGCCAAGCGCGGGGCGGATGGGATGAGCAGTTCTTC	CASSQARGGWDEQFF
few	TRBJ2-3	TRBV6-1	TRBD1	TGTGCCAGCAGTGAAGCGGGACAGCCAGATACGCAGTATTTT	CASSEAGQPDTQYF
many	TRBJ2-7	TRBV5-1	.	TGCGCCAGCAGCTTGGGAGCTCAGGGACGCCTCGAGCAGTACTTC	CASSLGAQGRLEQYF
.	TRBJ2-1	TRBV28	.	TGTGCCAGCAGATCAGACAGTCCGTTTAGCCTTAATGAGCAGTTCTTC	CASRSDSPFSLNEQFF
few	TRBJ2-2	TRBV7-9	.	TGTGCCAGCAGCTTAGTGGCGGAGACGAACACCGGGGAGCTGTTTTTT	CASSLVAETNTGELFF
many	TRBJ2-1	TRBV29-1	.	TGCAGCGTTCACAGGGCCAATGAGCAGTTCTTC	CSVHRANEQFF
few	TRBJ2-2	TRBV10-2	TRBD2	TGCGCCAGCGCGGGCGGGGGGCTCCCCACCGGGGAGCTGTTTTTT	CASAGGGLPTGELFF
.	TRBJ2-7	TRBV28	TRBD2	TGTGCCAGCACCCCAGGCGGGAGGGCCTACGAGCAGTACTTC	CASTPGGRAYEQYF
few	TRBJ2-5	TRBV27	.	TGTGCCAGCAGGTTTGGGGAGACCCAGTACTTC	CASRFGETQYF
many	TRBJ2-3	TRBV6-1	.	TGTGCCAGCAGTGAGGAGTACGGCACAGATACGCAGTATTTT	CASSEEYGTDTQYF
.	TRBJ2-2	TRBV5-1	TRBD1	TGCGCCAGCAGCTCCGACAGGGGGAAGGCCGGGGAGCTGTTTTTT	CASSSDRGKAGELFF
many	TRBJ2-3	TRBV11-2	.	TGTGCCAGCAGCTTAGTGGTTAGCACAGATACGCAGTATTTT	CASSLVVSTDTQYF
few	TRBJ1-5	TRBV12-3/TRBV12-4	.	TGTGCCAGCAGTTTTTCCGGCGACAGCTTCAATCAGCCCCAGCATTTT	CASSFSGDSFNQPQHF
.	TRBJ2-3	TRBV11-1	TRBD2	TGTGCCAGCAGCTCGTACCCCGGACTAGCGGGGGGACAGAAGAGCACAGATACGCAGTATTTT	CASSSYPGLAGGQKSTDTQYF
few	TRBJ2-3	TRBV29-1	TRBD1	TGCAGCGTTGAAGATCCCGGTAACAGGGGGACAGGGGATACGCAGTATTTT	CSVEDPGNRGTGDTQYF
few	TRBJ2-4	TRBV20-1	.	TGCAGTGCTAGACCCGGACAAAAAAAAAACATTCAGTACTTC	CSARPGQKKNIQYF
few	TRBJ2-1	TRBV9	TRBD1	TGTGCCAGCAGCGGTACAGGGGGCGGTGAGGACTCCTACAATGAGCAGTTCTTC	CASSGTGGGEDSYNEQFF